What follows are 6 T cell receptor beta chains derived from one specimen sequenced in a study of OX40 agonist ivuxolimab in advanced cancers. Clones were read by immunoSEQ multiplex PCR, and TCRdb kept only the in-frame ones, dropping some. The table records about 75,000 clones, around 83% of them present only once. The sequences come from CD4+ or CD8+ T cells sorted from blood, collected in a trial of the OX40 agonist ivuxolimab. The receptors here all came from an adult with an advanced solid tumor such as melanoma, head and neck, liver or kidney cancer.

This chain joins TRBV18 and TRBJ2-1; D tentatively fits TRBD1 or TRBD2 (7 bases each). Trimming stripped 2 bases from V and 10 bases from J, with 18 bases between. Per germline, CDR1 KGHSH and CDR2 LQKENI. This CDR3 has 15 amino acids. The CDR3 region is CASSPRAGEQGEQFF. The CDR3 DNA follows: TGTGCCAGCTCACCAAGGGCGGGAGAACAGGGGGAGCAGTTCTTC.

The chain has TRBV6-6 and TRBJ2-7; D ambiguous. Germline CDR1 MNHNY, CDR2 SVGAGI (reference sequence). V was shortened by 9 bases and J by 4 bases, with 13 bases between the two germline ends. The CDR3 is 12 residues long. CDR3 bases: TGTGCCAGGCATTCTAAACAGTACGAGCAGTACTTC. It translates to CARHSKQYEQYF.

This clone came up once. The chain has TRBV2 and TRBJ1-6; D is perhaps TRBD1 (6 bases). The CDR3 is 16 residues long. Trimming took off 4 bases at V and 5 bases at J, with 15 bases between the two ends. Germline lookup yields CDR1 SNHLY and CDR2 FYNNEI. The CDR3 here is CASSGTPQGHNSPLHF. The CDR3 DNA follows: TGTGCCAGCAGTGGGACTCCCCAGGGGCATAATTCACCCCTCCACTTT.

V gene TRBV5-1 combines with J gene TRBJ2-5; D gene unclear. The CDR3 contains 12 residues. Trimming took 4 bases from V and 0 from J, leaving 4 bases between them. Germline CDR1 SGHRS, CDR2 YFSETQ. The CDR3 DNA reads TGCGCCAGCAGCCCGTACCAAGAGACCCAGTACTTC. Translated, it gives CASSPYQETQYF. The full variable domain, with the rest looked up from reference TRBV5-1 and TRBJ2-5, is KAGVTQTPRYLIKTRGQQVTLSCSPISGHRSVSWYQQTPGQGLQFLFEYFSETQRNKGNFPGRFSGRQFSNSRSEMNVSTLELGDSALYLCASSPYQETQYFGPGTRLLVL.

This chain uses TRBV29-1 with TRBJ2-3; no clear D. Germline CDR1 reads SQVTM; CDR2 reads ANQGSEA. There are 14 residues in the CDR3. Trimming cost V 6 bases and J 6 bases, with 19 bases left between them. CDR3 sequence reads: CSVLVGFVMDTQYF. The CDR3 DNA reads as TGCAGCGTCCTAGTCGGATTCGTAATGGATACGCAGTATTTT.

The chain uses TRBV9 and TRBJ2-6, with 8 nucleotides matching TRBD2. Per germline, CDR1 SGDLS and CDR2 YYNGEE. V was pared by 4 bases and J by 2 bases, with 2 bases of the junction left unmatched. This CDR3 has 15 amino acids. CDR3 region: CASSLSGTGANVLTF. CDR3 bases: TGTGCCAGCAGCCTTAGCGGGACTGGGGCCAACGTCCTGACTTTC.